The T cell receptor (beta chain) under discussion was sequenced for a study of T-cell reconstitution after alpha-beta-depleted transplantation in children. Trimming removed 5 bases at V and 7 bases at J, with 16 bases between. CDR1 is SGHTA and CDR2 is FQGNSA in the germline V gene. The CDR3 sequence is 14 residues long. Preparation of the TCRbeta library involved a method that used unique molecular identifiers. TCRdb recomputed calls from the PCR reads with MiXCR, one row per CDR3 protein. This sample has 450,000 to 550,000 distinct CDR3 sequences, with about an eighth found just once. The chain combines TRBV7-2 with TRBJ2-3; D remains ambiguous. The origin of this receptor is a female patient between 2 and 15 years old who had a stem cell transplant for aplastic anemia, so the T cells may come from the graft donor. The material sequenced was PBMCs, mostly from graft donor cells, taken 180 days after TCRalphabeta/CD19-depleted stem cell transplant. The DNA for the CDR3 is TGTGCCAGCAGCCCTTTGATCACATCTAATACGCAGTATTTT. This translates into CASSPLITSNTQYF.